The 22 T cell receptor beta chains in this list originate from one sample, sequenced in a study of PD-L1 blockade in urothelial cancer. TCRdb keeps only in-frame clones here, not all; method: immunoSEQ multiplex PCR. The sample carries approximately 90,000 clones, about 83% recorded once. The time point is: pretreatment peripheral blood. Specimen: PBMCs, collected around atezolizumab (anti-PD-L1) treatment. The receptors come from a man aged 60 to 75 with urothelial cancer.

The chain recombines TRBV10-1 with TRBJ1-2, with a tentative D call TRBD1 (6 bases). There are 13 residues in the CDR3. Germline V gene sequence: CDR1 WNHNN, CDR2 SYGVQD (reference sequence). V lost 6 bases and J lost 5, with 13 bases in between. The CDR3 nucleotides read TGCGCCAGCAGCGCGGACAGAAGTTATGGCTACACCTTC. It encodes CASSADRSYGYTF.

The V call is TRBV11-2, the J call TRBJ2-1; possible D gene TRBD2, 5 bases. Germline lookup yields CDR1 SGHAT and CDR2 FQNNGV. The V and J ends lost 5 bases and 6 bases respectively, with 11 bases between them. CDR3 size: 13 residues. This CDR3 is CASSRARGNEQFF. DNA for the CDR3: TGTGCCAGCAGCCGCGCACGGGGCAATGAGCAGTTCTTC.

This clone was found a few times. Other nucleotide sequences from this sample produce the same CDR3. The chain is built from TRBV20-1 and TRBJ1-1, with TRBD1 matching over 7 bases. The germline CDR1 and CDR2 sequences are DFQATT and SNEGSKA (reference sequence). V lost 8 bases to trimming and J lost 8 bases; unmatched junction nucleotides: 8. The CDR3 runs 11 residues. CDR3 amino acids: CSTHRTGEAFF. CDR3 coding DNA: TGCAGTACCCATCGGACAGGAGAAGCTTTCTTT.

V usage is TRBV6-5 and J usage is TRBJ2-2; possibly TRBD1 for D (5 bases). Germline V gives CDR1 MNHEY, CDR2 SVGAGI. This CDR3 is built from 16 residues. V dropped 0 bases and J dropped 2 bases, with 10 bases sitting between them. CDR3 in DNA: TGTGCCAGCAGTTACTCCTGGGGCCTTAACACCGGGGAGCTGTTTTTT. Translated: CASSYSWGLNTGELFF.

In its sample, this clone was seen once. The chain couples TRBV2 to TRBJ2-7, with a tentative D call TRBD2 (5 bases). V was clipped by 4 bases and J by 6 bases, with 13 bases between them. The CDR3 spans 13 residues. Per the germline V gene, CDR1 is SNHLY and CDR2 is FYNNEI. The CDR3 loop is CASSADLAPEQYF. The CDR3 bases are TGTGCCAGCAGTGCCGACCTAGCCCCCGAGCAGTACTTC.

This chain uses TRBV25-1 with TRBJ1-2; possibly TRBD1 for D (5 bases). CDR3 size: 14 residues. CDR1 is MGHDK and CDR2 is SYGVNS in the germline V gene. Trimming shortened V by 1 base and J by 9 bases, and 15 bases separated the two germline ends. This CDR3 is CASSELGQGRSYTF. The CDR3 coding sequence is TGTGCCAGCAGTGAATTGGGGCAGGGCCGCAGCTACACCTTC.

The CDR3 is CASSYSGGEQFF. CDR3 in DNA: TGTGCCAGCAGTTACTCGGGGGGTGAGCAGTTCTTC. This chain connects TRBV6-5 to TRBJ2-1; tentatively, D is TRBD2 (6 bases). From germline, CDR1 is MNHEY and CDR2 SVGAGI. V was cut by 0 bases and J by 9 bases, with 6 bases left in between. This CDR3 is built from 12 residues.

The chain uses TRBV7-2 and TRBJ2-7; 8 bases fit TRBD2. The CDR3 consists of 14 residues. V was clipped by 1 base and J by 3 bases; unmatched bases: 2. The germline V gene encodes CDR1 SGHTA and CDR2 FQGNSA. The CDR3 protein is CASSLGGRNYEQYF. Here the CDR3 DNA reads TGTGCCAGCAGCTTAGGCGGGAGGAACTACGAGCAGTACTTC. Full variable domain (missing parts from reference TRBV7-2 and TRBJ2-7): GAGVSQSPSNKVTEKGKDVELRCDPISGHTALYWYRQSLGQGLEFLIYFQGNSAPDKSGLPSDRFSAERTGGSVSTLTIQRTQQEDSAVYLCASSLGGRNYEQYFGPGTRLTVT.

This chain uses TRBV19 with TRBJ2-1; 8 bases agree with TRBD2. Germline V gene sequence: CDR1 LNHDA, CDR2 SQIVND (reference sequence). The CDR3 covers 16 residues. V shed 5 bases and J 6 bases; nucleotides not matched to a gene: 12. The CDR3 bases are TGTGCCAGTAGTCCCGGGACTAGTGGATTGCGCAATGAGCAGTTCTTC. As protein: CASSPGTSGLRNEQFF. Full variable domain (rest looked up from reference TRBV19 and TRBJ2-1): DGGITQSPKYLFRKEGQNVTLSCEQNLNHDAMYWYRQDPGQGLRLIYYSQIVNDFQKGDIAEGYSVSREKKESFPLTVTSAQKNPTAFYLCASSPGTSGLRNEQFFGPGTRLTVL.

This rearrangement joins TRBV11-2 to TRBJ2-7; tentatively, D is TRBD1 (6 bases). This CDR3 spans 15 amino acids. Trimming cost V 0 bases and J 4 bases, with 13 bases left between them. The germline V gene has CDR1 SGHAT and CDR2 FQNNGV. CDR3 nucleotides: TGTGCCAGCAGCTTAGAAACGTACAGGGCGTACGAGCAGTACTTC. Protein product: CASSLETYRAYEQYF.

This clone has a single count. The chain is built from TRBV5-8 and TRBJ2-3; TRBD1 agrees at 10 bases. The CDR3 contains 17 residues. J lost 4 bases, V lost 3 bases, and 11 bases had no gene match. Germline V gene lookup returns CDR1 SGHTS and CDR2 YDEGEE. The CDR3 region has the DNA TGTGCCAGCAGCTATTACCGGGACAGGGGTACATCAGATACGCAGTATTTT. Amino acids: CASSYYRDRGTSDTQYF.

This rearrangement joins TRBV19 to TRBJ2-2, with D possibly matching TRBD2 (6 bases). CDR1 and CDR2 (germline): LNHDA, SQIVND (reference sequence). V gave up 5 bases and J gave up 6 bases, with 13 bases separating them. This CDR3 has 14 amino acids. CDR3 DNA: TGTGCCAGTAGTTCCACTCGACTAGCCGGGGAGCTGTTTTTT. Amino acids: CASSSTRLAGELFF.

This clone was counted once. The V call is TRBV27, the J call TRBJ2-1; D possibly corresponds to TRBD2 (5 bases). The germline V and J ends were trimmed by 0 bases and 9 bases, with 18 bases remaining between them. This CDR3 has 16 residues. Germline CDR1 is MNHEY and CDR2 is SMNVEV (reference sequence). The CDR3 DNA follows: TGTGCCAGCAGTTTATCCCGCTCGGGTAGCGCGGGTGAGCAGTTCTTC. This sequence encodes CASSLSRSGSAGEQFF.

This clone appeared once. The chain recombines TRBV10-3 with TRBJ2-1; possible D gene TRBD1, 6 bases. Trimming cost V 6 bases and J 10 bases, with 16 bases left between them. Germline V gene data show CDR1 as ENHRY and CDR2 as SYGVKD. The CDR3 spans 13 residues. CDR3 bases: TGTGCCATCAGGAACCCGGGACATAGAGAGCAGTTCTTC. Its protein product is CAIRNPGHREQFF.

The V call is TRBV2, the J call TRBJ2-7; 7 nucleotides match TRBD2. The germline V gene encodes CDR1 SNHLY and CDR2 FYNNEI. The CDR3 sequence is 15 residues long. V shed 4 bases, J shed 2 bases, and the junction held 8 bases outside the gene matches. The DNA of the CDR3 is TGTGCCAGCAGTGGTATGCGGGAGACAGCCTACGAGCAGTACTTC. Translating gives CASSGMRETAYEQYF.

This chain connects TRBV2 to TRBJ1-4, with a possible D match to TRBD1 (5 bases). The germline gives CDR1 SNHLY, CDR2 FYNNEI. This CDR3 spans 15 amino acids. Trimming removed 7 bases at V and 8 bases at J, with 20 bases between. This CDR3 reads CASISGTSAREKLFF. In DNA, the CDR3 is TGTGCCAGCATTTCCGGGACTTCGGCGAGAGAAAAACTGTTTTTT.

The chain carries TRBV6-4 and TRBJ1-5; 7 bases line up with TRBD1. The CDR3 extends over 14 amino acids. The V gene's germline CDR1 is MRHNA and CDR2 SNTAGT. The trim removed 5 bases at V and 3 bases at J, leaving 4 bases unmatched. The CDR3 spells CASSPTGHNQPQHF. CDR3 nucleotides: TGTGCCAGCAGTCCGACAGGGCACAATCAGCCCCAGCATTTT.

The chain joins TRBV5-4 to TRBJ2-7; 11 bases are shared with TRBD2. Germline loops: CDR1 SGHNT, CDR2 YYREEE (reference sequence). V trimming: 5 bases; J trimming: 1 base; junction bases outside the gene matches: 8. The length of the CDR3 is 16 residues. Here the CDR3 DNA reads TGTGCCAGCAGTCCCCGACTAGCGGGATTATCCTACGAGCAGTACTTC. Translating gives CASSPRLAGLSYEQYF.

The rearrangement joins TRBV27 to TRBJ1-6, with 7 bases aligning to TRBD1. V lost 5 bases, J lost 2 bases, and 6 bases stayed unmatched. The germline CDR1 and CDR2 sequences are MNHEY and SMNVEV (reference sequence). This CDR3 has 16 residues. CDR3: CASSVTGQPYNSPLHF. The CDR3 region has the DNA TGTGCCAGCAGTGTTACGGGACAGCCCTATAATTCACCCCTCCACTTT.

The CDR3 loop reads CASSLGGYSAYNEQFF. The CDR3 coding sequence is TGTGCCAGCAGCTTGGGCGGGTACTCTGCCTACAATGAGCAGTTCTTC. This sequence joins TRBV5-8 and TRBJ2-1; perhaps TRBD2 as D (5 bases). CDR1 is SGHTS, CDR2 YDEGEE, per germline. The CDR3 runs to 16 residues. V was cut by 0 bases and J by 2 bases, with 12 bases left in between.

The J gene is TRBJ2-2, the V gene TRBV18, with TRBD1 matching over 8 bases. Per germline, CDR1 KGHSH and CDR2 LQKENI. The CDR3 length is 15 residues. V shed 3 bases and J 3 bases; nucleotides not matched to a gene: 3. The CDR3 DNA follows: TGTGCCAGCTCACCGAGCAGGGGGCACACCGGGGAGCTGTTTTTT. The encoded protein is CASSPSRGHTGELFF.

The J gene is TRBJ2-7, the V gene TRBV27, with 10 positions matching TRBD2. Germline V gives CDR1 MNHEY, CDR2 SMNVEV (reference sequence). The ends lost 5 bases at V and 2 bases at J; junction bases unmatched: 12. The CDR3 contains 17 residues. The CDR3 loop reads CASSLIPAGGTAYEQYF. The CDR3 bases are TGTGCCAGCAGTCTAATTCCAGCGGGAGGGACTGCCTACGAGCAGTACTTC.